The 10 T cell receptor beta chains in this list originate from one sample, sequenced in a study of identical twins. MiXCR was run by TCRdb on the 5' RACE reads, yielding one entry per CDR3 protein. The repertoire consists of roughly 480,000 distinct CDR3 sequences, with roughly 24% occurring once and the leading ten covering 2.9%. The same sample was also used in a study of T cells expressing NK-cell markers.

The sequenced sample consisted of CD4+ T cells sorted from blood. The receptors derive from a woman under 30 in good health.

The chain carries TRBV7-8 and TRBJ2-7; TRBD1 aligns across 8 bases. The trim removed 5 bases at V and 0 bases at J, leaving 6 bases unmatched. Germline V gives CDR1 SGHVS, CDR2 FQNEAQ. This CDR3 contains 15 residues. The CDR3 reads CASSPRDRNSYEQYF. In nucleotides, the CDR3 is TGTGCCAGCAGCCCTCGGGACAGGAACTCCTACGAGCAGTACTTC.

The chain carries TRBV10-3 and TRBJ2-6; 10 bases are shared with TRBD1. J lost 1 base, V lost 6 bases, and 6 bases had no gene match. Germline CDR1 ENHRY, CDR2 SYGVKD. The CDR3 runs to 17 residues. The chain's CDR3 is CAISRDRGDSGANVLTF. The CDR3 DNA sequence: TGTGCCATCAGCCGGGACAGGGGAGATTCTGGGGCCAACGTCCTGACTTTC.

The chain combines TRBV12-3 or TRBV12-4 with TRBJ2-1; weak D call: TRBD1 (6 bases). This CDR3 comprises 12 residues. Trimming removed 4 bases at V and 9 bases at J, with 10 bases between. The CDR3 sequence is CASSWGLGEQFF. In DNA form, the CDR3 reads TGTGCCAGCAGTTGGGGGCTTGGTGAGCAGTTCTTC.

This chain links TRBV7-2 with TRBJ1-2; D gene ambiguous. V was clipped by 3 bases and J by 8 bases, with 16 bases between them. Looked up from germline, CDR1 is SGHTA and CDR2 is FQGNSA. The CDR3 sequence is 14 residues long. This chain's CDR3 is CASSLDLSSSGYTF. The DNA of the CDR3 is TGTGCCAGCAGCTTGGACCTATCCTCATCAGGCTACACCTTC.

The V gene is TRBV12-3 or TRBV12-4, the J gene TRBJ2-5; D is undetermined. The V end lost 2 bases, the J end lost 1 base, and 11 bases lay between the germline ends. The CDR3 runs 15 residues. In DNA form, the CDR3 reads TGTGCCAGCAGTTTAAACGGCCAAGCCCAAGAGACCCAGTACTTC. Translating it yields CASSLNGQAQETQYF.

This clonotype was found a few times. The J gene is TRBJ2-3, the V gene TRBV6-1, with D uncertain. V was clipped by 6 bases and J by 2 bases, with 9 bases between them. Germline CDR1 and CDR2: MNHNS and SASEGT. The length of the CDR3 is 13 residues. The CDR3 DNA follows: TGTGCCAGCAGGGGATGGGACACAGATACGCAGTATTTT. This translates into CASRGWDTDTQYF.

This clonotype showed up just a few times. The rearrangement joins TRBV19 to TRBJ1-5, with 8 bases identical to TRBD1. Germline trimming cut 6 bases from V and 2 bases from J; bases unmatched to any gene: 15. The CDR3 extends over 18 amino acids. Per germline, CDR1 LNHDA and CDR2 SQIVND (reference sequence). In DNA, the CDR3 is TGTGCCAGTAGATCCATACAGGGGGGTTTTACTGGCAATCAGCCCCAGCATTTT. It encodes CASRSIQGGFTGNQPQHF.

This clonotype was found a few times. This sequence joins TRBV29-1 and TRBJ1-4; no definite D call. V was shortened by 4 bases and J by 2 bases, with 8 bases between the two germline ends. This CDR3 is built from 13 residues. CDR1 and CDR2 from the germline V gene are SQVTM and ANQGSEA. The CDR3 DNA sequence: TGCAGCGTTGCCTGGTCGACTAATGAAAAACTGTTTTTT. This gives the protein CSVAWSTNEKLFF.

This clonotype was picked up a small number of times. The chain uses TRBV29-1 and TRBJ1-4; 8 bases are a match to TRBD1. After removal of 5 bases from V and 4 bases from J, the junction contained 3 bases not matched to a gene. Germline CDR1 SQVTM, CDR2 ANQGSEA. CDR3 length equals 13 residues. CDR3: CSVITGGNEKLFF. CDR3 DNA sequence: TGCAGCGTTATAACAGGGGGTAATGAAAAACTGTTTTTT.

Only a few counts were recorded for this clonotype. This chain uses TRBV20-1 with TRBJ2-3, with 8 bases matching TRBD2. Germline lookup yields CDR1 DFQATT and CDR2 SNEGSKA (reference sequence). V dropped 1 base and J dropped 5; count of bases not matched to a gene: 5. The CDR3 extends over 14 amino acids. The CDR3 reads CSARAGGPRDTQYF. The CDR3 nucleotides are TGCAGTGCTAGAGCGGGAGGGCCGAGAGATACGCAGTATTTT.